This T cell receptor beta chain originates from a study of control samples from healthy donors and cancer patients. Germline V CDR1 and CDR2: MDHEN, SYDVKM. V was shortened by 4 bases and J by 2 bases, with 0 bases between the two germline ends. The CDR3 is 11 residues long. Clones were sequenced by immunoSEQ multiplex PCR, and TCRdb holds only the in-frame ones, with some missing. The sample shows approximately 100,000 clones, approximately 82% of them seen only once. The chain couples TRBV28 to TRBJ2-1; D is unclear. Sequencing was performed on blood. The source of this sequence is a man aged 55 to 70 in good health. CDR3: CASSSYNEQFF. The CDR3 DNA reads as TGTGCCAGCAGTTCCTACAATGAGCAGTTCTTC.